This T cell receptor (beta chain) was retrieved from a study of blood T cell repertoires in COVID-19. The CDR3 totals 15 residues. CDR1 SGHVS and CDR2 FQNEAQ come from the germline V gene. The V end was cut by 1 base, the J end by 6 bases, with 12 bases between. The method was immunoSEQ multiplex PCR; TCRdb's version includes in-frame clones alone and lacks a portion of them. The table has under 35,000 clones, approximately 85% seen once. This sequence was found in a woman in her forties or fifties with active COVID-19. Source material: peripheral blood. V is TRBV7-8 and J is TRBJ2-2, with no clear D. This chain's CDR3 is CASSLDGGIAGELFF. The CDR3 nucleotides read TGTGCCAGCAGCTTAGACGGTGGTATCGCCGGGGAGCTGTTTTTT.